The entry below gives a single T cell receptor beta chain sequence along with its context. The data were taken from a study of blood T cell repertoires in COVID-19. About the study: Nucleic acid was either cDNA or gDNA, and it came from T cells, B-cell-depleted T cells, or PBMCs.

As handled by the study authors: Counts of nucleated cells, estimated from reference gene primer amplification, were obtained. Clones were sequenced by immunoSEQ multiplex PCR, and TCRdb holds only the in-frame ones, with some missing. V, J and clone size reflect that table, while D and trimming were determined from the DNA. The data show more than 130,000 clones, 70% to 85% seen once. Germline CDR1 SNHLY, CDR2 FYNNEI. The trim removed 8 bases at V and 5 bases at J, leaving 5 bases unmatched. The CDR3 totals 12 residues. The receptor comes from a human donor in a cohort sampled during active COVID-19. The chain combines TRBV2 with TRBJ2-7; 8 bases match TRBD1. The sample comprised peripheral blood. The CDR3 sequence: CASRDRSDEQYF. For the CDR3, the DNA is TGTGCCAGCCGGGACAGGTCGGACGAGCAGTACTTC.